This is a list of T cell receptor beta chains from one sample in a study of memory CD4+ T cells and cytomegalovirus serostatus. Clones were sequenced by immunoSEQ multiplex PCR, and TCRdb holds only the in-frame ones, with some missing. The sample shows tens of thousands of clones, 76% of them seen only once. Sequenced: memory CD4+ T cells from blood. The receptors stem from an adult in good health and CMV-seronegative. Each CDR3 is given without its conserved first and last residue. Only some rows state a clone size, as once, few, many or a class for expanded clones.

v_call	clone_size	j_call	cdr3_aa
TRBV7-3	few	TRBJ2-5	ASSSTGAGGETQY
TRBV10-2	few	TRBJ1-3	ASSEVTGSGNTIY
TRBV5-6	few	TRBJ1-1	ASSLQESNTEAF
TRBV10-2	.	TRBJ1-5	ASSESGRSNQPQH
TRBV4-1	.	TRBJ2-5	ASSPGLLQETQY
TRBV9	few	TRBJ1-1	ASSVGVDTEAF
TRBV4-1	once	TRBJ1-1	ASSQVGRGRGRGTEAF
TRBV18	.	TRBJ1-5	ASSPGGGVDQPQH
TRBV7-8	.	TRBJ1-1	ASSLAGRGMNTEAF
TRBV19	.	TRBJ1-5	ASRRGGSNQPQH
TRBV5-1	.	TRBJ2-3	ASGTSGVDTQY
TRBV2	.	TRBJ1-3	ASSVQGNTIY
TRBV28	.	TRBJ1-5	ASSFSRTGGYQPQH
TRBV30	many	TRBJ1-2	AWSVQANYGYT
TRBV6-1	.	TRBJ2-2	ASSELYSGELF
TRBV6-5	.	TRBJ2-1	ASSSGLAGGKQF
TRBV30	few	TRBJ2-5	AWATRSGSLRQETQY